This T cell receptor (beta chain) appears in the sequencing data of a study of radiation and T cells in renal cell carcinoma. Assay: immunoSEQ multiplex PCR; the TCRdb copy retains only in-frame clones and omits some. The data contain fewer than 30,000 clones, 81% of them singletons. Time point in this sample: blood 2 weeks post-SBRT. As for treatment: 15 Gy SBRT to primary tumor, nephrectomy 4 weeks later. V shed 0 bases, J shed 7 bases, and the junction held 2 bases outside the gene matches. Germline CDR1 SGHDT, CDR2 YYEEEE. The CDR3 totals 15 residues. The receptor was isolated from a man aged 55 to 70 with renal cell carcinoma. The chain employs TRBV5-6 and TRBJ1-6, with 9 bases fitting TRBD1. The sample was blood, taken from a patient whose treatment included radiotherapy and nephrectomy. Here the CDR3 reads CASSLAGTGNSPLHF. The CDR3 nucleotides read TGTGCCAGCAGCTTGGCCGGGACAGGGAATTCACCCCTCCACTTT.